This T cell receptor (beta chain) was profiled in a study of blood T cell repertoires in COVID-19 (dated by TCRdb to 2018 to 2020). In terms of the full investigation: Samples from collaborators originated in the United States, Italy and Spain and spanned both the acute and convalescent phases of COVID-19. The prospective study material was composed of cDNA or gDNA derived from T cells, B-cell-depleted T cells, or PBMCs. The sample metadata nearly always contained a de-identified subject ID, COVID-19 status, age in years and sex. Where available, HLA class I and class II types were obtained from metadata supplied by the sample provider rather than from assay-based typing. The dataset comprised deeply sampled blood TCRbeta repertoires from subjects exposed to, actively infected with, or recovered from COVID-19. Samples were obtained from the ongoing ImmuneRACE study (first 160 participants) and from 1,000 to 1,500 subjects provided by 6 global collaborators. A freely available public database, intended as a resource for researchers studying the immune response to SARS-CoV-2, is where the repertoires were released. Points the paper makes about the study in general: The quantity of clinical and demographic metadata differed by source and by participant and was supplied without curation.

One collaborating source in Seattle enrolled patients during active infection and followed them longitudinally through the course of disease. The collaborating institutions used their own protocols to collect whole blood in K2EDTA tubes. For TCRbeta analysis, collaborator samples were shipped as frozen whole blood, as isolated PBMCs, or as DNA extracted from either sample type. V lost 0 bases and J lost 5 bases; the stretch between them is 20 bases long. From a lookup of the germline V gene, CDR1 and CDR2 are MGHRA and YSYEKL. From the cysteine through the phenylalanine, the CDR3 covers 18 amino acids. Just the 54-base CDR3 DNA is kept, in frame starting at base 1. TCRbeta CDR3 regions were amplified from genomic DNA by means of the immunoSEQ Assay, a bias-controlled multiplex PCR. In the paper's pipeline: Nucleated cell counts per sample were estimated from amplification of reference gene primers within the assay. To quantify the absolute abundance of each unique TCRbeta CDR3 rearrangement, sequence reads were collapsed and filtered. For each sample, productive Simpson clonality was calculated as the square root of Simpson's diversity index over productive rearrangements. The table comes from immuneACCESS by way of TCRdb, which keeps in-frame sequences with V and J called. Part of the clones is missing from these tables; in studies checked, under half for an unresolved V gene and the rest for unknown reasons. D and trimming come from the DNA, and the V and J calls and clone size come from that table. This sample comprises around 110,000 clones, less than 80% of them detected only once. 6.2% of the sample rests with the top ten.

Details on this clone: Which antigen it targets is not known. Base qualities are not at hand, and no much larger clone is one base apart.

This clonotype was sampled from an older man with COVID-19, enrolled during active disease. Material for sequencing was peripheral blood. The chain is encoded by TRBV4-1 joined to TRBJ1-5; the D gene lacks a confident call. Here the CDR3 is given as CASSQDMRTEGGHQPQHF. The sequenced DNA is TGCGCCAGCAGCCAAGATATGAGAACAGAGGGAGGGCATCAGCCCCAGCATTTT.